These 3 T cell receptor beta chains originate from one sample sequenced in a study of T cells in Graves' hyperthyroidism and ophthalmopathy. RNA transcripts were the template for amplifying TCR beta CDR3 regions. First-round RT-PCR targeting the TCR CDR3 was performed with the HTBI primer set. MiXCR, applied by TCRdb to the multiplex PCR reads, yields one record per CDR3 protein. The sample holds 500,000 to 750,000 distinct CDR3 sequences, approximately 44% seen once. The sequencing sample was made of peripheral blood or thyroid tissue (not recorded which). The receptors stem from a woman aged 18-30 years with Graves' hyperthyroidism.

Note on this clonotype: This may come from a read error, since a much larger clone is one base off. The J gene is TRBJ2-7, the V gene TRBV19, with 8 bases lining up with TRBD1. The V gene end was trimmed by 11 bases and the J gene end by 2 bases; junction bases not matched to a gene: 14. The CDR3 is made up of 15 amino acids. The germline V gene encodes CDR1 LNHDA and CDR2 SQIVND (reference sequence). For the CDR3, the DNA is TGTGCCTGTACAGACCTGGGACAGGATCCCTACGAGCAGTACTTC. This codes for CACTDLGQDPYEQYF.

This clonotype appeared many times. Since the CDR3 does not end with the conserved phenylalanine or tryptophan, this likely comes from a read error. The DNA is left out, because the CDR3 cannot be placed on it with certainty; the CDR3 is given as TCRdb lists it. The chain joins TRBV7-6 to TRBJ2-7; the table names TRBD1, a call not compared with the DNA. The germline CDR1 and CDR2 sequences are SGHVS and FNYEAQ. The CDR3 is 11 residues long, counting both termini. CDR3 sequence: CGTHTESALGP.

This clonotype occurred many times. This chain joins TRBV27 and TRBJ2-7; D is perhaps TRBD1 or TRBD2 (5 bases each). CDR3 length equals 16 residues. V dropped 5 bases and J dropped 4 bases, with 21 bases sitting between them. The germline V gene encodes CDR1 MNHEY and CDR2 SMNVEV (reference sequence). Here the CDR3 DNA reads TGTGCCAGCAGTCTATTACCCCCGGGACCGACTTACGAGCAGTACTTC. As protein: CASSLLPPGPTYEQYF.